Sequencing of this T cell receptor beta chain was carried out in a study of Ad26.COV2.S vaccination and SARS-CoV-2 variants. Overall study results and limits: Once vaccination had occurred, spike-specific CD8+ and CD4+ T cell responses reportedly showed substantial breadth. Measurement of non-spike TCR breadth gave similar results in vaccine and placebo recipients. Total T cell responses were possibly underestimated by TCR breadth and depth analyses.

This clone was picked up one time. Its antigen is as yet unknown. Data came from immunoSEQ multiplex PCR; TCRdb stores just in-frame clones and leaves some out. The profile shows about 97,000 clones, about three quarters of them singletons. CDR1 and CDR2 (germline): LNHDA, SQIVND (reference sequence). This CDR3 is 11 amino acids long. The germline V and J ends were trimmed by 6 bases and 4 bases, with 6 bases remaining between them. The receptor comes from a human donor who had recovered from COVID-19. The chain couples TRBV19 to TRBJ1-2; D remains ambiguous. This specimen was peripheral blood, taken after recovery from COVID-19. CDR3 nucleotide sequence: TGTGCCAGTAGATCGGGCTATGGCTACACCTTC. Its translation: CASRSGYGYTF.